The clone carrying this TCR beta chain was seen only a few times. This sample stems from a study of beta chain features in type 1 diabetes. TCRB transcripts that were expressed got sequenced, as all of the isolated RNA had been reverse transcribed. Repertoires were generated with immunoSEQ multiplex PCR, while TCRdb's copy carries only in-frame clones and drops some. The sample records under 950,000 clones, roughly 15% being singletons. The V end lost 1 base, the J end lost 5 bases, and 8 bases lay between the germline ends. CDR3 size: 13 residues. Germline CDR1 SGHTA, CDR2 FQGNSA. The chain has TRBV7-2 and TRBJ2-5, with no clear D. The receptor's source is a woman between 18 and 29 years old in good health. Sequenced material: naive CD4+ T cells from blood. CDR3 in amino acids: CASSLGRVETQYF. The CDR3 DNA is TGTGCCAGCAGCTTAGGGAGAGTCGAGACCCAGTACTTC.